The 20 T cell receptor beta chains listed next were all sequenced from one sample in a study of chemoradiotherapy in HPV16-positive cancers. Using immunoSEQ multiplex PCR, the repertoire was profiled, and TCRdb retains in-frame clones only, with some absent. The sample has roughly 12,000 clones; about two thirds are singletons. This material was collected from a patient who underwent chemoradiotherapy. The receptors originated from a human donor with HPV-associated anogenital cancer.

This chain links TRBV5-1 with TRBJ2-5; perhaps TRBD1 as D (6 bases). CDR1 is SGHRS, CDR2 YFSETQ, per germline. The CDR3 totals 14 residues. V lost 4 bases and J lost 2, with 12 bases in between. The DNA of the CDR3 is TGCGCCAGCAGCCAGGGACACGGTCAAGAGACCCAGTACTTC. Protein sequence: CASSQGHGQETQYF. Filled out from reference TRBV5-1 and TRBJ2-5, the complete variable domain reads KAGVTQTPRYLIKTRGQQVTLSCSPISGHRSVSWYQQTPGQGLQFLFEYFSETQRNKGNFPGRFSGRQFSNSRSEMNVSTLELGDSALYLCASSQGHGQETQYFGPGTRLLVL.

V usage is TRBV10-3 and J usage is TRBJ1-6; 7 bases fit TRBD1. With V trimmed by 5 bases and J by 9 bases, 1 base remained unmatched. Germline V gene sequence: CDR1 ENHRY, CDR2 SYGVKD. The CDR3 has 12 amino acids. The CDR3, as DNA: TGTGCCATCAGTCACAGGGGTTCACCCCTCCACTTT. Its translation: CAISHRGSPLHF.

V and J are TRBV28 and TRBJ2-5; D ambiguous. The CDR3 runs 12 residues. Trimming took 4 bases from V and 3 from J, leaving 6 bases between them. Germline CDR1 MDHEN, CDR2 SYDVKM. CDR3: CASSYLEETQYF. The CDR3 DNA reads as TGTGCCAGCAGTTATTTGGAAGAGACCCAGTACTTC.

The chain carries TRBV7-9 and TRBJ1-2; a possible D gene is TRBD1 (6 bases). This CDR3 is 12 amino acids long. Germline V lookup: CDR1 SEHNR, CDR2 FQNEAQ (reference sequence). Trimming pared 5 bases from V and 7 bases from J, leaving 11 bases between. CDR3 coding DNA: TGTGCCAGCAGCACAGGAGGGGGTGGCTACACCTTC. This encodes CASSTGGGGYTF.

The V gene is TRBV5-4, the J gene TRBJ2-2, with TRBD2 matching over 7 bases. The CDR3 runs to 15 residues. Losses at the gene ends were 3 bases for V and 4 bases for J; bases not matched to a gene: 6. Per the germline V gene, CDR1 is SGHNT and CDR2 is YYREEE (reference sequence). The CDR3 sequence is CASSSPRTSTGELFF. The CDR3 DNA reads as TGTGCCAGCAGCTCCCCCAGGACTAGCACCGGGGAGCTGTTTTTT.

This clone was seen a few times. This chain uses TRBV5-1 with TRBJ1-2; no firm D call. Trimming took 0 bases from V and 8 from J, leaving 8 bases between them. Germline CDR1 reads SGHRS; CDR2 reads YFSETQ. This CDR3 is built from 12 residues. This CDR3 is CASSLDKKGYTF. CDR3 nucleotides: TGCGCCAGCAGCTTGGACAAAAAAGGCTACACCTTC.

The V call is TRBV10-3, the J call TRBJ2-6; a weak D match, TRBD2 (6 bases). CDR1 is ENHRY and CDR2 is SYGVKD in the germline V gene. The CDR3 runs to 13 residues. V lost 10 bases and J 1 base, leaving 8 bases between the germline ends. CDR3 DNA sequence: TGTGCCACGGAGGGGTCTGGGGCCAACGTCCTGACTTTC. It translates to CATEGSGANVLTF.

The genes are TRBV7-9 and TRBJ1-1, with a possible D match to TRBD1 (6 bases). CDR3 length equals 14 residues. V gave up 0 bases and J gave up 1 base, with 6 bases separating them. Per the germline V gene, CDR1 is SEHNR and CDR2 is FQNEAQ (reference sequence). The CDR3 coding sequence is TGTGCCAGCAGCTTAGCACAGGGGAACACTGAAGCTTTCTTT. Encoded protein: CASSLAQGNTEAFF.

The chain joins TRBV4-2 to TRBJ2-1; 12 bases are shared with TRBD2. The length of the CDR3 is 17 residues. Germline lookup yields CDR1 LGHNA and CDR2 YNFKEQ. Trimming removed 0 bases from V and 6 bases from J; junction bases left unmatched: 6. The CDR3 loop is CASSQDGLAGGPNEQFF. CDR3 sequence (DNA): TGTGCCAGCAGCCAAGATGGTCTAGCGGGAGGGCCCAATGAGCAGTTCTTC.

The count of this clone is one. The chain is built from TRBV18 and TRBJ1-1; 7 bases are shared with TRBD1. The V segment lost 4 bases and the J segment 3 bases; nucleotides outside the gene matches: 2. From germline, CDR1 is KGHSH and CDR2 LQKENI. This CDR3 is 13 amino acids long. The CDR3 region has the DNA TGTGCCAGCTCACAGGGGGCGGACACTGAAGCTTTCTTT. As protein: CASSQGADTEAFF.

The chain carries TRBV29-1 and TRBJ1-1, with 7 bases matching TRBD1. Per germline, CDR1 SQVTM and CDR2 ANQGSEA. The CDR3 is 12 amino acids. J gave up 5 bases and V 6 bases, and 6 bases lay outside the gene matches. As DNA, the CDR3 is TGCAGCGTATACACACAGGGGACTGAAGCTTTCTTT. This codes for CSVYTQGTEAFF.

This clone has only a few counts. The chain employs TRBV28 and TRBJ2-1; 9 bases are a match to TRBD2. The junction had 10 bases not matched to a gene; V was cut back by 8 bases and J by 5 bases. There are 15 residues in the CDR3. Germline loops: CDR1 MDHEN, CDR2 SYDVKM. CDR3 sequence (DNA): TGTGCCAGCGTTGGGCGGGAGGGCTTGAACAATGAGCAGTTCTTC. Protein product: CASVGREGLNNEQFF.

This clone was observed a few times. The chain carries TRBV5-1 and TRBJ2-7; 11 bases agree with TRBD1. Germline CDR1 SGHRS, CDR2 YFSETQ. Losses at the gene ends were 0 bases for V and 3 bases for J; bases not matched to a gene: 2. The length of the CDR3 is 15 residues. This CDR3 is CASSLAGQGVYEQYF. Written as DNA, the CDR3 is TGCGCCAGCAGCTTGGCGGGACAGGGGGTCTACGAGCAGTACTTC.

This clone was seen only a few times. This sequence joins TRBV19 and TRBJ1-1, with TRBD1 identical over 9 bases. With 5 bases clipped from V and 11 bases from J, the junction kept 9 bases outside the gene matches. The CDR3 sequence is 13 residues long. Germline CDR1 LNHDA, CDR2 SQIVND (reference sequence). CDR3: CASSGDRGTWAFF. The CDR3 nucleotides are TGTGCCAGTAGTGGAGACAGGGGGACTTGGGCTTTCTTT.

The J gene is TRBJ2-1, the V gene TRBV30; D call uncertain. The germline V gene has CDR1 GTSNPN and CDR2 SVGIG (reference sequence). The CDR3 consists of 11 residues. V gave up 1 base and J gave up 8 bases, with 6 bases separating them. This CDR3 reads CAWSGVDEQFF. Here the CDR3 DNA reads TGTGCCTGGAGTGGTGTGGATGAGCAGTTCTTC.

In its sample, this clone was seen once. The chain links TRBV4-2 to TRBJ1-1; possible D gene TRBD1, 6 bases. Germline V CDR1 and CDR2: LGHNA, YNFKEQ. This CDR3 contains 16 residues. Trimming took 0 bases from V and 11 from J, leaving 22 bases between them. For the CDR3, the DNA is TGTGCCAGCAGCCAAGATCAGCCGCCTCTTAGGGGGGGCGCTTTCTTT. Amino acids: CASSQDQPPLRGGAFF.

This clone was observed a handful of times. The V and J genes are TRBV7-3 and TRBJ1-1; D unresolved. The germline gives CDR1 SGHTA, CDR2 FQGTGA. Trimming shortened V by 2 bases and J by 3 bases, and 7 bases separated the two germline ends. This CDR3 is built from 13 residues. CDR3 region: CASSLRGDTEAFF. In DNA form, the CDR3 reads TGTGCCAGCAGCTTACGAGGAGACACTGAAGCTTTCTTT.

V is TRBV9 and J is TRBJ2-7; D may match TRBD1 or TRBD2 (5 bases each). The CDR3 covers 14 residues. CDR1 and CDR2 (germline): SGDLS, YYNGEE. Trimming removed 7 bases from V and 6 bases from J, with 20 bases in between. The CDR3 is CASAPGTPVGEQYF. CDR3 DNA sequence: TGTGCCAGCGCCCCCGGGACCCCGGTGGGCGAGCAGTACTTC. The whole variable domain, filled in from reference TRBV9 and TRBJ2-7, reads DSGVTQTPKHLITATGQRVTLRCSPRSGDLSVYWYQQSLDQGLQFLIQYYNGEERAKGNILERFSAQQFPDLHSELNLSSLELGDSALYFCASAPGTPVGEQYFGPGTRLTVT.

The V and J genes are TRBV2 and TRBJ2-1; no clear D gene. The germline V gene has CDR1 SNHLY and CDR2 FYNNEI. The CDR3 is made up of 15 amino acids. The V end lost 2 bases, the J end lost 8 bases, and 16 bases lay between the germline ends. The CDR3 loop reads CASSEWMEGSHEQFF. CDR3 DNA sequence: TGTGCCAGCAGTGAATGGATGGAAGGAAGCCATGAGCAGTTCTTC.

The V gene is TRBV10-3, the J gene TRBJ1-3; TRBD1 is a possible D gene (5 bases). Germline V lookup: CDR1 ENHRY, CDR2 SYGVKD. The CDR3 loop spans 14 amino acids. Trimming left V 8 bases short and J 4 bases short, with 15 bases between. In DNA form, the CDR3 reads TGTGCCATCCGTGCCGGCAGGGACGGAAACACCATATATTTT. It is translated as CAIRAGRDGNTIYF.